This T cell receptor (beta chain) derives from a study of T cell repertoires in cytomegalovirus infection. Germline values: CDR1 SEHNR, CDR2 FQNEAQ (reference sequence). This CDR3 is 16 amino acids long. The ends were cut back, 2 bases at V and 0 bases at J, with 11 bases in the middle. TCRdb reprocessed the reads via MiXCR and lists one record per CDR3 protein. This sample carries some 300,000 distinct CDR3 sequences, around 10% of them seen once, and the ten largest clones take about 2.3%. This clonotype was counted at least ten times. Sequenced material: PBMCs. This TCR derives from a human donor in good health (CMV status not recorded). Some clones in this sample may be carry-over from other donors' samples. The chain recombines TRBV7-9 with TRBJ2-1; no clear D. CDR3 protein: CASSLLFASSYNEQFF. CDR3 in DNA: TGTGCCAGCAGCTTATTATTCGCAAGCTCCTACAATGAGCAGTTCTTC. Variable domain in full (rest from reference TRBV7-9 and TRBJ2-1): DTGVSQNPRHKITKRGQNVTFRCDPISEHNRLYWYRQTLGQGPEFLTYFQNEAQLEKSRLLSDRFSAERPKGSFSTLEIQRTEQGDSAMYLCASSLLFASSYNEQFFGPGTRLTVL.